This T cell receptor (beta chain) was sequenced in a study of blood T cell repertoires in COVID-19. The study recruited people aged roughly 18 to 100 years across about two dozen US areas. The CDR3 totals 13 residues. Germline CDR1 reads SGHVS; CDR2 reads FNYEAQ. The V end lost 1 base, the J end lost 6 bases, and 7 bases lay between the germline ends. Profiling relied on immunoSEQ multiplex PCR, and the TCRdb table lists in-frame clones only, not all of them. This table has 400,000 or so clones, 80% to 90% appearing once. Sequenced sample: PBMCs or T cells enriched from blood (not recorded which). The rearrangement joins TRBV7-6 to TRBJ2-1, with D possibly being TRBD2 (5 bases). This receptor was obtained from a man aged 25 to 40 who had recovered from COVID-19. For the CDR3, the DNA is TGTGCCAGCAGCTTAGGACTATTCAATGAGCAGTTCTTC. Amino acids: CASSLGLFNEQFF.